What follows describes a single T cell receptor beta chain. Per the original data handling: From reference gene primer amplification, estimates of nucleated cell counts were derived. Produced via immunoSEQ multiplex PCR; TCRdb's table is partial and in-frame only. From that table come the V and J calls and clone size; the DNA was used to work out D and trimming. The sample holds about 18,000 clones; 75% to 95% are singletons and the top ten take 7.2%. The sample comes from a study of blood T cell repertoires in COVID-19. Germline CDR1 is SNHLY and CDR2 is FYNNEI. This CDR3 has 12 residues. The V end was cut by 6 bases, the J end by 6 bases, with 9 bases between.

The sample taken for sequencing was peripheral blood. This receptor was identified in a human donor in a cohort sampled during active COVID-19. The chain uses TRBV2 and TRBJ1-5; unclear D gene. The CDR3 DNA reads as TGTGCCAGCAGGGGCCCCCCTCAGCCCCAGCATTTT. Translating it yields CASRGPPQPQHF.